This is a list of T cell receptor beta chains from one sample in a study of CD8+CD57+ T cells in acquired aplastic anemia. TCRdb itself ran the reads through MiXCR, one entry per CDR3 protein. The repertoire holds some 200,000 distinct CDR3 sequences, with about half as singletons. The specimen was sorted CD4+, CD8+, or CD8+CD57+ T cells (not recorded which) from PBMCs. Every receptor here comes from a human donor with aplastic anemia. CDR3s include the opening cysteine and the closing phenylalanine or tryptophan. Fields, in order: D gene, J gene, clone size, CDR3 length, V gene, CDR3 DNA, CDR3 protein. D genes are given only for firm matches. Expanded clones are given a class, and other clones once, few, many or no size at all.

d_call: NA; j_call: TRBJ2-3; clone_size: NA; cdr3_length: 15; v_call: TRBV6-6; cdr3_nt: TGTGCCAGCATCCCAGAGGGGGGTCGCACAGATACGCAGTATTTT; cdr3_aa: CASIPEGGRTDTQYF
d_call: NA; j_call: TRBJ1-2; clone_size: NA; cdr3_length: 13; v_call: TRBV24-1; cdr3_nt: TGTGCCACCAGGCCGGACGAGGGCTATGGCTACACCTTC; cdr3_aa: CATRPDEGYGYTF
d_call: NA; j_call: TRBJ2-7; clone_size: NA; cdr3_length: 12; v_call: TRBV2; cdr3_nt: TGTGCCAGCGGTCCAGGGCCCTACGAGCAGTACTTC; cdr3_aa: CASGPGPYEQYF
d_call: TRBD1; j_call: TRBJ2-7; clone_size: few; cdr3_length: 15; v_call: TRBV18; cdr3_nt: TGTGCCAGCTCACCCGGGACAGGGCTATTCTACGAGCAGTACTTC; cdr3_aa: CASSPGTGLFYEQYF
d_call: NA; j_call: TRBJ2-7; clone_size: NA; cdr3_length: 14; v_call: TRBV19; cdr3_nt: TGTGCCAGTAGTATTGGGGAGGCCGGCGGCGAGCAGTACTTC; cdr3_aa: CASSIGEAGGEQYF
d_call: NA; j_call: TRBJ2-2; clone_size: NA; cdr3_length: 14; v_call: TRBV7-8; cdr3_nt: TGTGCCAGCTCACCACCGATGGGACGGGGGGAGCTGTTTTTT; cdr3_aa: CASSPPMGRGELFF
d_call: TRBD1; j_call: TRBJ1-1; clone_size: NA; cdr3_length: 12; v_call: TRBV30; cdr3_nt: TGTGCCTGGAGTCCGACAGGGTTTGAAGCTTTCTTT; cdr3_aa: CAWSPTGFEAFF
d_call: NA; j_call: TRBJ2-2; clone_size: NA; cdr3_length: 15; v_call: TRBV10-1; cdr3_nt: TGCGCCAGCAGTGAGAGGGGGGCGCGCACCGGGGAGCTGTTTTTT; cdr3_aa: CASSERGARTGELFF
d_call: NA; j_call: TRBJ1-6; clone_size: NA; cdr3_length: 14; v_call: TRBV7-2; cdr3_nt: TGTGCCAGCAGCTTAGGGGCAAATAATTCACCCCTCCACTTT; cdr3_aa: CASSLGANNSPLHF
d_call: TRBD1; j_call: TRBJ2-7; clone_size: many; cdr3_length: 13; v_call: TRBV12-3/TRBV12-4; cdr3_nt: TGTGCCAGCAGCTTGGGACAGTCCTACGAGCAGTACTTC; cdr3_aa: CASSLGQSYEQYF
d_call: NA; j_call: TRBJ1-2; clone_size: NA; cdr3_length: 14; v_call: TRBV2; cdr3_nt: TGTGCCAGCAGTGAACGGGGGGCGGACTATGGCTACACCTTC; cdr3_aa: CASSERGADYGYTF
d_call: NA; j_call: TRBJ2-7; clone_size: many; cdr3_length: 13; v_call: TRBV2; cdr3_nt: TGTGCCAGCAAAACAGGGTTTCGAGTCGAGCAGTACTTC; cdr3_aa: CASKTGFRVEQYF
d_call: TRBD2; j_call: TRBJ2-1; clone_size: many; cdr3_length: 18; v_call: TRBV20-1; cdr3_nt: TGCAGTGCTAGCCGCAGGCGGACCACTAGCGGGGGGGCCGGTGAGCAGTTCTTC; cdr3_aa: CSASRRRTTSGGAGEQFF
d_call: NA; j_call: TRBJ1-1; clone_size: many; cdr3_length: 14; v_call: TRBV7-6; cdr3_nt: TGTGCCAGCAGCTCGGGGACCACGAACACTGAAGCTTTCTTT; cdr3_aa: CASSSGTTNTEAFF
d_call: TRBD2; j_call: TRBJ2-7; clone_size: NA; cdr3_length: 10; v_call: TRBV28; cdr3_nt: TGTGCCAGCAGCCTGACTAGCGGGAGATTC; cdr3_aa: CASSLTSGRF
d_call: NA; j_call: TRBJ1-3; clone_size: many; cdr3_length: 15; v_call: TRBV14; cdr3_nt: TGTGCCAGCAGCCGAGACAGTGCCCCTGGAAACACCATATATTTT; cdr3_aa: CASSRDSAPGNTIYF
d_call: NA; j_call: TRBJ2-2; clone_size: NA; cdr3_length: 12; v_call: TRBV6-1; cdr3_nt: TGTGCCAGCAGTCAGAACACCGGGGAGCTGTTTTTT; cdr3_aa: CASSQNTGELFF
d_call: NA; j_call: TRBJ2-3; clone_size: many; cdr3_length: 14; v_call: TRBV20-1; cdr3_nt: TGCAGTGCGCCTGCGCGGCTAGACACAGATACGCAGTATTTT; cdr3_aa: CSAPARLDTDTQYF
d_call: TRBD1; j_call: TRBJ2-2; clone_size: NA; cdr3_length: 17; v_call: TRBV7-3; cdr3_nt: TGTGCCAGCAGACCTGGGGGGGACAGGGGCCATAGCGGGGAGCTGTTTTTT; cdr3_aa: CASRPGGDRGHSGELFF
d_call: NA; j_call: TRBJ2-2; clone_size: many; cdr3_length: 14; v_call: TRBV7-8; cdr3_nt: TGTGCCAGCAGCTCCCCCCCCGGCACCGGGGAGCTGTTTTTT; cdr3_aa: CASSSPPGTGELFF
d_call: TRBD1; j_call: TRBJ2-7; clone_size: many; cdr3_length: 15; v_call: TRBV2; cdr3_nt: TGTGCCAGCAGGGGGACAGGGACGCTTGGGGACGAGCAGTACTTC; cdr3_aa: CASRGTGTLGDEQYF
d_call: NA; j_call: TRBJ1-2; clone_size: many; cdr3_length: 13; v_call: TRBV19; cdr3_nt: TGTGCCGCAAACGGGTTGAATAACTATGGCTACACCTTC; cdr3_aa: CAANGLNNYGYTF
d_call: TRBD2; j_call: TRBJ2-7; clone_size: few; cdr3_length: 14; v_call: TRBV7-9; cdr3_nt: TGTGCCAGCAGCGCCGAGCGGGAGGGGAGCGAGCAGTACTTC; cdr3_aa: CASSAEREGSEQYF
d_call: NA; j_call: TRBJ2-5; clone_size: few; cdr3_length: 13; v_call: TRBV3-1; cdr3_nt: TGTGCCAGCAGCCAAGATATAGACGGGGCCCAGTACTTC; cdr3_aa: CASSQDIDGAQYF
d_call: TRBD2; j_call: TRBJ2-7; clone_size: many; cdr3_length: 15; v_call: TRBV3-1; cdr3_nt: TGTGCCAGCAGCCCACCGGGGGGAGGGGAGGCCGAGCAGTACTTC; cdr3_aa: CASSPPGGGEAEQYF
d_call: NA; j_call: TRBJ2-3; clone_size: NA; cdr3_length: 14; v_call: TRBV24-1; cdr3_nt: TGTGCCACCCCCCAAGCTGTGAGCACAGATACGCAGTATTTT; cdr3_aa: CATPQAVSTDTQYF
d_call: NA; j_call: TRBJ1-5; clone_size: NA; cdr3_length: 15; v_call: TRBV2; cdr3_nt: TGTGCCAGCAGTGAACTTCCCGGGCCGACTGGGCCCCAGCATTTT; cdr3_aa: CASSELPGPTGPQHF
d_call: TRBD2; j_call: TRBJ2-5; clone_size: NA; cdr3_length: 14; v_call: TRBV7-9; cdr3_nt: TGTGCCAGCAGCCGCGGGGGGGCGCTAGAGACCCAGTACTTC; cdr3_aa: CASSRGGALETQYF
d_call: NA; j_call: TRBJ2-2; clone_size: many; cdr3_length: 13; v_call: TRBV10-3; cdr3_nt: TGTGCCATCAGAGGGGAGAACACCGGGGAGCTGTTTTTT; cdr3_aa: CAIRGENTGELFF
d_call: NA; j_call: TRBJ1-5; clone_size: NA; cdr3_length: 13; v_call: TRBV6-1; cdr3_nt: TGTGCCAGCAGTGAACAGGGTCAAGCCTACGAGCATTTT; cdr3_aa: CASSEQGQAYEHF
d_call: TRBD1; j_call: TRBJ1-1; clone_size: NA; cdr3_length: 17; v_call: TRBV20-1; cdr3_nt: TGCAGTGCTAGAGATCCCAGGGGGCTAAATCGGAACACTGAAGCTTTCTTT; cdr3_aa: CSARDPRGLNRNTEAFF
d_call: NA; j_call: TRBJ1-5; clone_size: many; cdr3_length: 15; v_call: TRBV6-5; cdr3_nt: TGTGCCAGCAGTTCTAGGGATTCAGGCAATCAGCCCCAGCATTTT; cdr3_aa: CASSSRDSGNQPQHF
d_call: NA; j_call: TRBJ1-4; clone_size: many; cdr3_length: 15; v_call: TRBV7-6; cdr3_nt: TGTGCCAGCAGCTTAGGGGGGGTCCCTAATGAAAAACTGTTTTTT; cdr3_aa: CASSLGGVPNEKLFF
d_call: NA; j_call: TRBJ1-1; clone_size: many; cdr3_length: 15; v_call: TRBV5-5; cdr3_nt: TGTGCCAGCAGCTTACGGGGAGCGGGGAACACTGAAGCTTTCTTT; cdr3_aa: CASSLRGAGNTEAFF
d_call: NA; j_call: TRBJ1-5; clone_size: NA; cdr3_length: 15; v_call: TRBV10-1; cdr3_nt: TGTGCCAGCAGTGAGCGCGCGGATAGCAATCAGCCCCAGCATTTT; cdr3_aa: CASSERADSNQPQHF
d_call: NA; j_call: TRBJ2-6; clone_size: many; cdr3_length: 15; v_call: TRBV6-6; cdr3_nt: TGTGCCAGCAGTCCCAGGGAGGCTGGGGCCAACGTCCTGACTTTC; cdr3_aa: CASSPREAGANVLTF
d_call: TRBD2; j_call: TRBJ2-3; clone_size: many; cdr3_length: 18; v_call: TRBV9; cdr3_nt: TGTGCCAGCAGCGTAGCCCCCCGGACTAGCGGGGGGGCAGATACGCAGTATTTT; cdr3_aa: CASSVAPRTSGGADTQYF
d_call: TRBD1; j_call: TRBJ1-1; clone_size: many; cdr3_length: 14; v_call: TRBV12-3/TRBV12-4; cdr3_nt: TGTGCCAGCAGCTTGGACAGGGCGTACACTGAAGCTTTCTTT; cdr3_aa: CASSLDRAYTEAFF
d_call: NA; j_call: TRBJ2-3; clone_size: few; cdr3_length: 13; v_call: TRBV19; cdr3_nt: TGTGCCAGTAGTGAGGGGGGTACAGATACGCAGTATTTT; cdr3_aa: CASSEGGTDTQYF
d_call: TRBD1; j_call: TRBJ1-1; clone_size: NA; cdr3_length: 17; v_call: TRBV7-9; cdr3_nt: TGTGCCAGCACCCCAACCACCGGGACAGGGGGGAACACTGAAGCTTTCTTT; cdr3_aa: CASTPTTGTGGNTEAFF
d_call: TRBD1; j_call: TRBJ1-2; clone_size: many; cdr3_length: 17; v_call: TRBV10-3; cdr3_nt: TGTGCCATCAGTGAGGGTGGGCCCTTGACAGGGGCTTATGGCTACACCTTC; cdr3_aa: CAISEGGPLTGAYGYTF
d_call: NA; j_call: TRBJ2-4; clone_size: many; cdr3_length: 13; v_call: TRBV15; cdr3_nt: TGTGCCACCACCCGTCAGGGGGGGAACATTCAGTACTTC; cdr3_aa: CATTRQGGNIQYF
d_call: NA; j_call: TRBJ1-2; clone_size: NA; cdr3_length: 15; v_call: TRBV7-3; cdr3_nt: TGCGCCAGCAGCCAAGATCCGGGGATGATTGGTGGCTACACCTTC; cdr3_aa: CASSQDPGMIGGYTF
d_call: TRBD1; j_call: TRBJ1-1; clone_size: NA; cdr3_length: 15; v_call: TRBV5-1; cdr3_nt: TGCGCCAGCAGCCCGAGGACAGGGGGCGACACTGAAGCTTTCTTT; cdr3_aa: CASSPRTGGDTEAFF
d_call: TRBD1; j_call: TRBJ2-5; clone_size: many; cdr3_length: 15; v_call: TRBV12-3/TRBV12-4; cdr3_nt: TGTGCCAGCAGTCCTGGGGACAGGGGGAGAGAGACCCAGTACTTC; cdr3_aa: CASSPGDRGRETQYF
d_call: NA; j_call: TRBJ2-7; clone_size: few; cdr3_length: 15; v_call: TRBV24-1; cdr3_nt: TGTGCCACCAGTGGGGACGAAAGGAGCTCCTACGAGCAGTACTTC; cdr3_aa: CATSGDERSSYEQYF
d_call: TRBD1; j_call: TRBJ2-7; clone_size: NA; cdr3_length: 16; v_call: TRBV10-1; cdr3_nt: TGCGCCAGCAGCGATACGAGACAGGGTAGATCTGGGGAGCAGTACTTC; cdr3_aa: CASSDTRQGRSGEQYF
d_call: NA; j_call: TRBJ1-2; clone_size: NA; cdr3_length: 13; v_call: TRBV19; cdr3_nt: TGTGCCAGTAGTATTAAGGATATCAGAGACTACACCTTC; cdr3_aa: CASSIKDIRDYTF
d_call: TRBD1; j_call: TRBJ1-1; clone_size: few; cdr3_length: 16; v_call: TRBV5-1; cdr3_nt: TGCGCCAGCAGCGCGCGACAGGGAGGGTTGAGCACTGAAGCTTTCTTT; cdr3_aa: CASSARQGGLSTEAFF